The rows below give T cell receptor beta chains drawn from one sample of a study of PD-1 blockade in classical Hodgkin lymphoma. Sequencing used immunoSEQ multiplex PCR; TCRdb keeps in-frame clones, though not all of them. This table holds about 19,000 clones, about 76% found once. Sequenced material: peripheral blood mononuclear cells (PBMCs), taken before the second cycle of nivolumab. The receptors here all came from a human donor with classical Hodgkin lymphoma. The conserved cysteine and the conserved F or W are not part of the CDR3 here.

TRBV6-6,ASSSASGRLKETQY
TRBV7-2,ASSLSSWAGELF
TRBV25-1,ASSRWGYQPQH
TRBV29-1,SVVGPENTEAF
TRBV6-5,ASSDPWMRNGYT
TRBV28,ASSFLQGTDTQY
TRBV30,AWDGIDRGDEKLF
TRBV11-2,ASSPLEGCNEKLF
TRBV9,ASSPAGVSTYEQY
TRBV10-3,AISANDETTST
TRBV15,ATSSRGTYEQY
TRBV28,ASSSGGGGYT
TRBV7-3,ASRLTRNTEAF
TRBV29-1,SVEDDRLNYGYT
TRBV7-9,ASSPRDRERTIY
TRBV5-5,ASSPQGGAYEQY
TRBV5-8,ASTLGRDSNQPQH
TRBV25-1,ASSEWDRASEAF
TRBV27,ASSSELNTEAF
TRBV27,ASSLDSGSYNEQF
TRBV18,ASSPPSTSGYEQY
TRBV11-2,ASSLTWDLDNSPLH
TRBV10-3,AISESGAVLMNTEAF
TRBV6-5,ASSFRTGRNEKLF
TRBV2,ASSLKVAGGALAQY
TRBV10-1,ASSLDAISNAGELF
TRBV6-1,ASSLLKPYTDTQY
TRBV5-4,ASSLPTNEKLF
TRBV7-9,ASSLGVADSLNTGELF
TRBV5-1,ASSLDGGRNTIY
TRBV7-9,ASSSKLATGELF
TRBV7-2,ASSLEAGGPAETQY
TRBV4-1,ASSQADFLGQKNSPLH
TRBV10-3,AISEGGLRNQPQH
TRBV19,ASSRESQGITEAF
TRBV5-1,ATFPGTANTGELF
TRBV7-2,ASSPGWTYEQY